Here is one T cell receptor beta chain with its context. The sample originates from a study of brain T cells in children with intractable seizures. Sequencing used immunoSEQ multiplex PCR; TCRdb keeps in-frame clones, though not all of them. The data contain about 340,000 clones, 93% of them singletons. Time point of the sample: blood from clinic visit 5 months post-surgery; TSC patient then seizure free. The sample here was peripheral blood, taken roughly 5 months after surgery. This TCR was recovered from a boy in the first two years of life with tuberous sclerosis and intractable seizures.

Here the CDR3 reads CASSVVSGTGVNEQFF. The DNA of the CDR3 is TGTGCCAGCAGCGTAGTCTCCGGGACAGGGGTTAATGAGCAGTTCTTC. The chain carries TRBV9 and TRBJ2-1; 10 bases are shared with TRBD1. CDR1 is SGDLS, CDR2 YYNGEE, per germline. CDR3 length: 16 residues. V lost 0 bases and J lost 7; bases outside the gene matches: 7.